This T cell receptor beta chain was found in a study of monozygotic twins with inflammatory bowel disease. With respect to this clonotype: The antigen is not known.

Starting material for each TCR library was around 4,000 ng of total RNA. Added by template switching were UMIs that each held a 6-nucleotide sample barcode. One entry per CDR3 protein, without DNA, is what TCRdb gives after re-calling the 5' RACE reads. The listing contains approximately 400,000 distinct CDR3 sequences. Study findings and constraints: IBD patients share fewer clonotypes with other people than healthy twins do, especially with disease activity. Differences in immunosuppressive treatment may have been a source of added variability in patient repertoires.

Germline-derived CDR1 and CDR2 are LGHDT and YNNKEL (reference sequence). The CDR3 is 14 amino acids. V usage is TRBV3-1 and J usage is TRBJ2-1; as DNA is missing, the TRBD2 call by TCRdb cannot be tested. This TCR was sampled from a human donor with ulcerative colitis or Crohn's disease, or a healthy co-twin of an affected twin (not recorded which). The specimen sequenced was blood. CDR3 loop: CASSQGAGDNEQFF.